The clone carrying this TCR beta chain was seen ten or more times. The CDR3 totals 17 residues. Germline V gene data show CDR1 as MNHEY and CDR2 as SMNVEV (reference sequence). Trimming shortened V by 2 bases and J by 7 bases, and 18 bases separated the two germline ends. TCR beta CDR3 region amplification was performed from RNA transcripts. Primed by the HTBI set, a first-round RT-PCR was run on the TCR CDR3. MiXCR, run by TCRdb on the multiplex PCR reads, gives a single entry per CDR3 protein. The sample includes around 300,000 distinct CDR3 sequences, roughly 13% of them seen just once. This entry belongs to a study of T cells in Graves' hyperthyroidism and ophthalmopathy. Based on clinical symptoms, serum thyroxine and TRAb, thyroid ultrasound and orbital computed tomography, diagnoses were reached.

The sequence was collected from a woman aged 40 to 50 with Graves' hyperthyroidism. The chain carries TRBV27 and TRBJ1-6; D is possibly TRBD1 (6 bases). The sequenced sample was blood. In nucleotides, the CDR3 is TGTGCCAGCAGTTTAAGATCCAGGGGAGAAGGGAATTCACCCCTCCACTTT. This sequence encodes CASSLRSRGEGNSPLHF.